This TCR beta chain was captured in a study of T cell clones after liver transplantation. Across the study: TCRbeta sequencing after a pre-transplant mixed lymphocyte reaction identified graft-donor-reactive clones, later tracked in post-transplant blood. Standard immunosuppression, with no induction, continued until 12-24 months after transplant.

Sequenced by immunoSEQ multiplex PCR; TCRdb stores in-frame clones only, minus some. Here the sample spans tens of thousands of clones, 60% to 75% being singletons. This CDR3 spans 14 amino acids. Germline CDR1 reads SGHNT; CDR2 reads YYREEE (reference sequence). Trimming cost V 4 bases and J 0 bases, with 11 bases left between them. Sorting of unstimulated PBMCs yielded separate CD3+CD4+ and CD3+CD8+ fractions. This sample comprised CD4+ T cells from blood, obtained at the 22-month timepoint. The V call is TRBV5-4, the J call TRBJ2-7, with D possibly TRBD1 on 6 matching bases. The clonotype was recovered from a human patient who received a liver transplant. The graft donor may have contributed some T cells. CDR3 residues: CASSPGDGSYEQYF. In DNA form, the CDR3 reads TGTGCCAGCAGCCCAGGGGACGGCTCCTACGAGCAGTACTTC.